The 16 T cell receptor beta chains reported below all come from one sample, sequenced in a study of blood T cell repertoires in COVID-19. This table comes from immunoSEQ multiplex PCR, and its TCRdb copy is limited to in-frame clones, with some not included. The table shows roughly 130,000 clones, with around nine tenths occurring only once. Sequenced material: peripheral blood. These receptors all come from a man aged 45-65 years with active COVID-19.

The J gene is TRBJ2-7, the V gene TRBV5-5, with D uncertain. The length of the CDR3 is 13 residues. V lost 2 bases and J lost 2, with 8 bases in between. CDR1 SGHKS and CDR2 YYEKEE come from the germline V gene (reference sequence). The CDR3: CASSFGPAYEQYF. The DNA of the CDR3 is TGTGCCAGCAGCTTCGGTCCCGCCTACGAGCAGTACTTC.

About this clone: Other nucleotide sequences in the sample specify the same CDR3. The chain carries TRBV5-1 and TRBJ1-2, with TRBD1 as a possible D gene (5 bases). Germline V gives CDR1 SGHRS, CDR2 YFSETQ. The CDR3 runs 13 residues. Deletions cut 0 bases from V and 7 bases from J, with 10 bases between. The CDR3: CASSLAGEGGYTF. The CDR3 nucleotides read TGCGCCAGCAGCTTGGCGGGGGAAGGTGGCTACACCTTC.

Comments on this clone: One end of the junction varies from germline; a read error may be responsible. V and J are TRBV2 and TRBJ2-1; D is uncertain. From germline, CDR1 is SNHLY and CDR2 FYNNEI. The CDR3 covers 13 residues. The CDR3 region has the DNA TGTGCGAGCACGGCGGTTAACAACAATGAGCAGTTCTTC. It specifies CASTAVNNNEQFF. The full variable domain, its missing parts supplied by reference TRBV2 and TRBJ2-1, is EPEVTQTPSHQVTQMGQEVILRCVPISNHLYFYWYRQILGQKVEFLVSFYNNEISEKSEIFDDQFSVERPDGSNFTLKIRSTKLEDSAMYFCASTAVNNNEQFFGPGTRLTVL.

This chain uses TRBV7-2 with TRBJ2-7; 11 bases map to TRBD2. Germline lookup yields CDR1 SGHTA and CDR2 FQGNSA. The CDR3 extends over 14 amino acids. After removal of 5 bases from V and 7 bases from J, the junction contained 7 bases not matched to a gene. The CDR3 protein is CASSPTSGSREQYV. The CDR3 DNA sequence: TGTGCCAGCAGCCCAACTAGCGGGAGTAGGGAGCAGTACGTC.

This chain's CDR3 is CASSQVLPASGDEQFF. For the CDR3, the DNA is TGTGCCAGCAGCCAAGTGTTACCTGCCTCGGGGGATGAGCAGTTCTTC. This chain uses TRBV3-1 (or the pseudogene TRBV3-2) with TRBJ2-1, with TRBD2 as a possible D gene (6 bases). Germline lookup yields CDR1 LGHDT and CDR2 YNNKEL (reference sequence). Trimming pared 1 base from V and 8 bases from J, leaving 18 bases between. This CDR3 region has 16 residues.

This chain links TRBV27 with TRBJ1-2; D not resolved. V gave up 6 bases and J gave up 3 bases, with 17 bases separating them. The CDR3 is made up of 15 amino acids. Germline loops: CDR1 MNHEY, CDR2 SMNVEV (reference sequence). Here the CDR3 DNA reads TGTGCCAGCAGAAAACCGGGATCAAAGGACTATGGCTACACCTTC. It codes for CASRKPGSKDYGYTF.

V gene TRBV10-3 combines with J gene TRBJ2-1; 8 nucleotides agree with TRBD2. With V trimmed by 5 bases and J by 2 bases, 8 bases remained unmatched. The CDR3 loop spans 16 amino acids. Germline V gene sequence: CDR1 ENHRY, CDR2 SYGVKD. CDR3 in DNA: TGTGCCATCAGTCCCAGCGGGGGAAACACCTACAATGAGCAGTTCTTC. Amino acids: CAISPSGGNTYNEQFF.

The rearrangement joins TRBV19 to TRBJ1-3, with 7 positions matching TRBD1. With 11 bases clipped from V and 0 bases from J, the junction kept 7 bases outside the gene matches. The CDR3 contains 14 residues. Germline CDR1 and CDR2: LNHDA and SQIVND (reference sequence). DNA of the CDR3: TGTGCCGTTAGACAGGGAACCTCTGGAAACACCATATATTTT. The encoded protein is CAVRQGTSGNTIYF.

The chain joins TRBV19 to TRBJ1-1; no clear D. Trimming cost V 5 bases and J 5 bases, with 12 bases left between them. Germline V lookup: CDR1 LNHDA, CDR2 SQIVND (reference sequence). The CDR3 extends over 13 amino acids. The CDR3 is CASSPGFGTEAFF. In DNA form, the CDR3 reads TGTGCCAGTAGTCCCGGGTTTGGGACTGAAGCTTTCTTT.

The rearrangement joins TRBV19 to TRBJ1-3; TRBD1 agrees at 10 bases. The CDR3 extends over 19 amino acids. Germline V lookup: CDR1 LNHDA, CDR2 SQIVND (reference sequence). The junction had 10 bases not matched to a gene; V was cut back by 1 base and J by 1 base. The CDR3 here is CASSIGRGTGASSGNTIYF. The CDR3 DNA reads TGTGCCAGTAGTATAGGACGCGGGACAGGGGCCTCGTCTGGAAACACCATATATTTT.

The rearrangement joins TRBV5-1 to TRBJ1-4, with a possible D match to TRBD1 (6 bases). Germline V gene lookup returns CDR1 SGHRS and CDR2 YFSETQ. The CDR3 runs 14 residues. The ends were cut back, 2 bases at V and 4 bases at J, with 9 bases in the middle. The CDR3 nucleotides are TGCGCCAGCAGCTTCGGACAGATTAATGAAAAACTGTTTTTT. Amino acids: CASSFGQINEKLFF. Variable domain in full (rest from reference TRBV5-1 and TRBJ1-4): KAGVTQTPRYLIKTRGQQVTLSCSPISGHRSVSWYQQTPGQGLQFLFEYFSETQRNKGNFPGRFSGRQFSNSRSEMNVSTLELGDSALYLCASSFGQINEKLFFGSGTQLSVL.

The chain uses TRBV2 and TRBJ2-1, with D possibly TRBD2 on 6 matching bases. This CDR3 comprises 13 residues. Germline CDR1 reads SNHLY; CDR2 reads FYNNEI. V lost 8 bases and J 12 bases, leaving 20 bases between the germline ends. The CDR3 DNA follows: TGTGCCAGCCTACAAAACCGACTAGAGGTGCAGTTCTTC. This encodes CASLQNRLEVQFF.

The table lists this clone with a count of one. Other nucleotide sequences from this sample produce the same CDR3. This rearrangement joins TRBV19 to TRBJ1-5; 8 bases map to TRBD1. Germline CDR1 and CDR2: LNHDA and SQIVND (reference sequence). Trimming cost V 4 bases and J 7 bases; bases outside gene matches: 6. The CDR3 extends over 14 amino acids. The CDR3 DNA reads TGTGCCAGTAGTACCGGACAGGGTGGACAGCCCCAGCATTTT. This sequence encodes CASSTGQGGQPQHF.

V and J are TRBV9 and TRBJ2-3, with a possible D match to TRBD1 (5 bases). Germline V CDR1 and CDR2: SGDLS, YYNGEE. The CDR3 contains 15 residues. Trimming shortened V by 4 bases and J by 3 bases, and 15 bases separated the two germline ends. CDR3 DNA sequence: TGTGCCAGCAGCCCACCAAGGGGTAGGACAGATACGCAGTATTTT. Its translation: CASSPPRGRTDTQYF.

CDR3 sequence reads: CASGPTSGRRTGELFF. DNA for the CDR3: TGCGCCAGCGGCCCTACTAGCGGGAGAAGGACCGGGGAGCTGTTTTTT. The chain couples TRBV5-1 to TRBJ2-2; 11 bases map to TRBD2. The V gene's germline CDR1 is SGHRS and CDR2 YFSETQ. The length of the CDR3 is 16 residues. V was clipped by 7 bases and J by 5 bases; unmatched bases: 10.

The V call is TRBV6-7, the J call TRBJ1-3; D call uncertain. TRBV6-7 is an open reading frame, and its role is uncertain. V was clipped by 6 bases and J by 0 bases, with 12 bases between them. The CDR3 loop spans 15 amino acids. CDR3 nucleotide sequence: TGTGCCAGCAGCCACGATCCTAACTCTGGAAACACCATATATTTT. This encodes CASSHDPNSGNTIYF.